This T cell receptor (beta chain) was captured by sequencing in a study of CD8 T cells in ankylosing spondylitis. As concerns this clonotype: Its antigen is not known.

V dropped 7 bases and J dropped 2; count of bases not matched to a gene: 8. Germline V gives CDR1 SNHLY, CDR2 FYNNEI. The CDR3 extends over 16 amino acids. Whole-study findings and limits: Blood of patients with ankylosing spondylitis appeared to be characterized by a TCR beta motif of about 8 highly homologous variants. Within peripheral blood, clones linked to disease were CD8+ and relatively rare.

As the method for making TCR beta libraries, quantitative 5'-RACE with molecular barcodes was used. From the 5' RACE reads, TCRdb called clonotypes with MiXCR, one entry per CDR3 protein. Among about 31,000 distinct CDR3 sequences listed, about 7.2% were seen once. Material: blood, either unsorted or a sorted T cell fraction (not recorded which). The chain combines TRBV2 with TRBJ2-2; 9 bases are a match to TRBD2. The receptor comes from a male donor with ankylosing spondylitis or in good health (not recorded which). CDR3 nucleotide sequence: TGTGCCAGCACTAAAACGGGACTAGCAAACACCGGGGAGCTGTTTTTT. Amino acids: CASTKTGLANTGELFF.